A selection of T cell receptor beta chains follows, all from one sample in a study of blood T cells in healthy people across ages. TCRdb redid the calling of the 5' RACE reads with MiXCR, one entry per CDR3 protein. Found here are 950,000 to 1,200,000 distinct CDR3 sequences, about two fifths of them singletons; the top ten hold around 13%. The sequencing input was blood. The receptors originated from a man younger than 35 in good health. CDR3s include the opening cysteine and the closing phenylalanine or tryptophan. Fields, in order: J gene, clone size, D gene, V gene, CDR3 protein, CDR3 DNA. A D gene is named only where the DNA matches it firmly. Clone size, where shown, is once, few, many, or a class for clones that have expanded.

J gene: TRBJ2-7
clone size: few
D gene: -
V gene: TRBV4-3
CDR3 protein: CASSQDSPQPEEQYF
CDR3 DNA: TGCGCCAGCAGCCAAGATTCCCCCCAGCCGGAGGAGCAGTACTTC

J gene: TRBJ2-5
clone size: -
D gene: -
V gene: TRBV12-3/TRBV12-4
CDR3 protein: CASSQTSSTQYF
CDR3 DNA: TGTGCCAGCAGCCAGACATCATCCACCCAGTACTTC

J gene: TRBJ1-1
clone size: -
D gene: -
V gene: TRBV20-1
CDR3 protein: CSAEDRSYAEAFF
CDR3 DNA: TGCAGTGCTGAAGACAGGTCCTACGCTGAAGCTTTCTTT

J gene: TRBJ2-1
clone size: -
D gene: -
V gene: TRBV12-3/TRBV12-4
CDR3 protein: CASSFSSGRNEQFF
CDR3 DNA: TGTGCCAGCAGTTTTAGTTCCGGGCGCAATGAGCAGTTCTTC

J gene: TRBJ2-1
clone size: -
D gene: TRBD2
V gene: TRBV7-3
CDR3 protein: CASSITSGEVYNEQFF
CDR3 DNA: TGTGCCAGCAGCATAACTAGCGGCGAGGTATACAATGAGCAGTTCTTC

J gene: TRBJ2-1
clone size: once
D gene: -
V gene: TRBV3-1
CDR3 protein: CASSQTPGVENNEQFF
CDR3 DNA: TGTGCCAGCAGCCAGACGCCGGGGGTAGAAAACAATGAGCAGTTCTTC

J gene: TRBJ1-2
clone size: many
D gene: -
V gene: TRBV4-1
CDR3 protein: CASSQGGTGNYGYTF
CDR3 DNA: TGCGCCAGCAGCCAAGGGGGCACGGGGAACTATGGCTACACCTTC

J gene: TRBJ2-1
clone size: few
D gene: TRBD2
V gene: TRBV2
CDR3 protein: CASERGGNNEQFF
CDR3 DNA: TGTGCCAGCGAGCGGGGGGGCAACAATGAGCAGTTCTTC

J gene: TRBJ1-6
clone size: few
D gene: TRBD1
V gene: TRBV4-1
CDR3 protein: CASSPHGTGNSPLHF
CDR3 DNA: TGCGCCAGCAGCCCCCACGGGACAGGGAATTCACCCCTCCACTTT

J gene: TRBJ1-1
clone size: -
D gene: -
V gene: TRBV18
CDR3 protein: CASYEPTTEAFF
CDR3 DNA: TGTGCCAGCTACGAACCGACCACTGAAGCTTTCTTT

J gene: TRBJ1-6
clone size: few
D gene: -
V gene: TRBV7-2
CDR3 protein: CASSLQGGSPLHF
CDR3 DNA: TGTGCCAGCAGCTTGCAGGGTGGCTCACCCCTCCACTTT

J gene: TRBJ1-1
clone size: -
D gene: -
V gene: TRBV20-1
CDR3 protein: CSASPSTANTEAFF
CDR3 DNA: TGCAGTGCTAGCCCCTCCACAGCTAACACTGAAGCTTTCTTT

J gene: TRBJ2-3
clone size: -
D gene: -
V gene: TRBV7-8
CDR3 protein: CASSLVVSGYPDTQYF
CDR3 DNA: TGTGCCAGCAGCTTAGTAGTTTCCGGCTACCCAGATACGCAGTATTTT

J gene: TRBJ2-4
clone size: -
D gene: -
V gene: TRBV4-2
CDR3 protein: CASSQDGGELVKNIQYF
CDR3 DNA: TGTGCCAGCAGCCAAGATGGGGGTGAGCTAGTCAAAAACATTCAGTACTTC

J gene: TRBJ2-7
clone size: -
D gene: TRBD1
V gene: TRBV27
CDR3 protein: CASSPGQTSYEQYF
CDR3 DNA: TGTGCCAGCAGTCCGGGACAGACATCCTACGAGCAGTACTTC

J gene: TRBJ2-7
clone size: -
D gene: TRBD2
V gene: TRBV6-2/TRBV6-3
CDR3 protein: CASSYPEGLAGTNLYYEQYF
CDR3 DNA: TGTGCCAGCAGTTACCCGGAGGGACTAGCGGGGACCAACTTATACTACGAGCAGTACTTC

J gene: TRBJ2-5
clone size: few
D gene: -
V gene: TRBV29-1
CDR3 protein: CSAVYGGGETQYF
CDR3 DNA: TGCAGCGCCGTCTATGGTGGCGGCGAGACCCAGTACTTC

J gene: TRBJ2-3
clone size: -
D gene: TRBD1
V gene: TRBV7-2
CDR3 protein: CASSVGQGIGTQYF
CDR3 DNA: TGTGCCAGCAGCGTCGGACAGGGGATAGGTACGCAGTATTTT

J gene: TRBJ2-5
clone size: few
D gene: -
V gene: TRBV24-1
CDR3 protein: CATSDFRQVGETQYF
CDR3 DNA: TGTGCCACCAGTGATTTTCGGCAGGTAGGGGAGACCCAGTACTTC

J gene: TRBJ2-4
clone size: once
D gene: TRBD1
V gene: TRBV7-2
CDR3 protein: CASSSSTGASIQYF
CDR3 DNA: TGTGCCAGCAGCTCATCGACAGGGGCGAGCATTCAGTACTTC

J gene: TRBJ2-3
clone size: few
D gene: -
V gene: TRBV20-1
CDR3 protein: CSAREPSRDTQYF
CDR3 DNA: TGCAGTGCTAGAGAGCCATCGAGGGATACGCAGTATTTT

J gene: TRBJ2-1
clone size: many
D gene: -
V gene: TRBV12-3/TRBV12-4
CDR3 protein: CASSLSRGGNEQFF
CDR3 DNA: TGTGCCAGCAGTTTATCCAGGGGGGGGAATGAGCAGTTCTTC

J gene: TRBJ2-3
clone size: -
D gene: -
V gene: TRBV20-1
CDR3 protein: CSAHRGDTQYF
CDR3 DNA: TGCAGTGCTCACCGGGGAGATACGCAGTATTTT

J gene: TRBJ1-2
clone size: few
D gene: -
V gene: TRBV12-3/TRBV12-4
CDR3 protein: CASSLRVWGSRDGYTF
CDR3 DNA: TGTGCCAGCAGTTTAAGGGTCTGGGGTAGCAGGGATGGCTACACCTTC

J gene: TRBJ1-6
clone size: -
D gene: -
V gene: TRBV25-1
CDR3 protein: CASSSSRSPLHF
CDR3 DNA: TGTGCCAGCAGTTCGTCCAGGTCACCCCTCCACTTT

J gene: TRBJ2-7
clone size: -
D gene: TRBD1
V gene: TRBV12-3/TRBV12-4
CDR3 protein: CASSFGQGIEQYF
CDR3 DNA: TGTGCCAGCAGTTTCGGACAGGGCATCGAGCAGTACTTC

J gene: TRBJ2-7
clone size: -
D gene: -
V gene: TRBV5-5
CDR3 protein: CASSLDGGTYNEQYF
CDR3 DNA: TGTGCCAGCAGCTTGGACGGGGGAACGTACAATGAGCAGTACTTC

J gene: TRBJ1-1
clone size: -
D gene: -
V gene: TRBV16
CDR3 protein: CASSQYTGNTEAFF
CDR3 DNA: TGTGCCAGCAGCCAATATACAGGGAACACTGAAGCTTTCTTT

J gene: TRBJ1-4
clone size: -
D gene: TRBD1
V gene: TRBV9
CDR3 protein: CASSGTGGEANEKLFF
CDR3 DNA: TGTGCCAGCAGCGGGACAGGGGGCGAGGCTAATGAAAAACTGTTTTTT

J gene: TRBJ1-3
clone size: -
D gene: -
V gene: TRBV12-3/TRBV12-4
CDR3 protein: CASSFFLDSGNTIYF
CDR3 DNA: TGTGCCAGCAGTTTCTTTTTGGACTCTGGAAACACCATATATTTT

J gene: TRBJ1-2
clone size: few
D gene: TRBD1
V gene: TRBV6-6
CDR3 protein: CASSTTGGLVYGYTF
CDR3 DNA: TGTGCCAGCAGTACGACAGGGGGCCTTGTCTATGGCTACACCTTC

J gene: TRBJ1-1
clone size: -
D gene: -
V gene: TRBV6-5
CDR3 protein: CASSRSGQVNRSFF
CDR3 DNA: TGTGCCAGCAGTCGTTCCGGGCAGGTCAATCGATCTTTCTTT

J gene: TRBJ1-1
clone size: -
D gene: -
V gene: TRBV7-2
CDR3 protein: CASSLEMGSTEAFF
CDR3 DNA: TGTGCCAGCAGCTTAGAAATGGGGAGCACTGAAGCTTTCTTT

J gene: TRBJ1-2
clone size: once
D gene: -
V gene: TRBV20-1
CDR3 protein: CSARRRTTLLANYGYTF
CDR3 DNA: TGCAGTGCTAGACGGCGTACGACCCTCCTAGCTAACTATGGCTACACCTTC

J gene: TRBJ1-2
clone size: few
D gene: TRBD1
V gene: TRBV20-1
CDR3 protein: CSAHGTGVNYGYTF
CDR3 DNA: TGCAGTGCCCACGGGACAGGGGTTAACTATGGCTACACCTTC

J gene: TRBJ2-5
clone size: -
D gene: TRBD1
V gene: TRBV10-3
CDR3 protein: CAIKGQGRETQYF
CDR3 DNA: TGTGCCATCAAGGGACAGGGGAGGGAGACCCAGTACTTC

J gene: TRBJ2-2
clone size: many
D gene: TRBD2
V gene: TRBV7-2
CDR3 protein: CASSLVREAGELFF
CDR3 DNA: TGTGCCAGCAGCTTAGTGCGGGAGGCCGGGGAGCTGTTTTTT

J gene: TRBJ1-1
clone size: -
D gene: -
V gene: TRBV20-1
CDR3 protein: CSASRVNTEAFF
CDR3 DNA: TGCAGTGCTAGTAGGGTGAACACTGAAGCTTTCTTT

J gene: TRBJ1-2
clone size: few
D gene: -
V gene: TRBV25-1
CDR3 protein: CASSESGVYGYTF
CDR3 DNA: TGTGCCAGCAGTGAGTCTGGAGTCTATGGCTACACCTTC

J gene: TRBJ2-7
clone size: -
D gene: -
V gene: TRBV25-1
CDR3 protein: CASSESGQRTYEQYF
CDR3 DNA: TGTGCCAGCAGTGAATCCGGACAGCGAACCTACGAGCAGTACTTC

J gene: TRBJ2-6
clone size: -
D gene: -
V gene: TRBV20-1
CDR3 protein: CSAMGGMGANVLTF
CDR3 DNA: TGCAGTGCAATGGGGGGTATGGGGGCCAACGTCCTGACTTTC

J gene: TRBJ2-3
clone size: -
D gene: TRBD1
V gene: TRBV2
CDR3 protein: CASRGTGGGDTRYF
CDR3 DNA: TGTGCCAGCCGCGGGACAGGCGGTGGGGATACGCGGTATTTT

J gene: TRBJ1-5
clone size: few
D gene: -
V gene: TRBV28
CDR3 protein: CASSPGRLNNQPQHF
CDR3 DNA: TGTGCCAGCAGTCCGGGACGGTTAAACAATCAGCCCCAGCATTTT

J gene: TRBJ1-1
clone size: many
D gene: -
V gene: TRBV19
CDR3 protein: CASSRRTEAFF
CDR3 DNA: TGTGCCAGCAGTCGGCGTACTGAAGCTTTCTTT

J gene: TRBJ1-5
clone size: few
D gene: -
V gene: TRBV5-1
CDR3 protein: CASSLGSGGNANQPQHF
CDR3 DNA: TGCGCCAGCAGCTTGGGGTCGGGGGGGAACGCCAATCAGCCCCAGCATTTT

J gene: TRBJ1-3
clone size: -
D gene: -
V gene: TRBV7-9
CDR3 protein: CASSLALGDGNTIYF
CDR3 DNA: TGTGCCAGCAGCTTAGCGCTCGGGGATGGAAACACCATATATTTT

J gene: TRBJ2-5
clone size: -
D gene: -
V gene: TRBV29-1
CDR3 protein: CSVGTEDEQYF
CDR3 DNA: TGCAGCGTCGGAACCGAGGATGAGCAGTACTTC

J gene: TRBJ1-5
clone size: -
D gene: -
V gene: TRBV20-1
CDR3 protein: CSARDSADSPNQPQHF
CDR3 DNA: TGCAGTGCTAGAGATTCGGCTGACAGCCCCAATCAGCCCCAGCATTTT

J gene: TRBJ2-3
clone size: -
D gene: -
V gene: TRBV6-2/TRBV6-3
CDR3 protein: CASRKRRTNTDTQYF
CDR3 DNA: TGTGCCAGTCGAAAGCGCAGAACGAACACAGATACGCAGTATTTT

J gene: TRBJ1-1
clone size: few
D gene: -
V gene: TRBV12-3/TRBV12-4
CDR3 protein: CASSLARRAAFF
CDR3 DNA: TGTGCCAGCAGTTTAGCGCGGAGGGCGGCTTTCTTT

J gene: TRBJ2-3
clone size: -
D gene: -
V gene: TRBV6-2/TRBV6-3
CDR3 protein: CASSSAGTPGGTDTQYF
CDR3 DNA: TGTGCCAGCAGTTCGGCCGGGACGCCCGGGGGCACAGATACGCAGTATTTT

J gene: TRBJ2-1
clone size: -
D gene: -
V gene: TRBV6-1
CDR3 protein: CASSGIVTGTGKNEQFF
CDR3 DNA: TGTGCCAGCAGCGGTATTGTCACAGGCACTGGGAAGAATGAGCAGTTCTTC

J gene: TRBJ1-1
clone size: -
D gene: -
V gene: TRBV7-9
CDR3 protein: CASSLAQGFDTEAFF
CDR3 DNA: TGTGCCAGCAGCTTAGCCCAGGGGTTTGACACTGAAGCTTTCTTT

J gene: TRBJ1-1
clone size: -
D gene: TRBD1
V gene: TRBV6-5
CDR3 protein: CASSYSRDRGRNTEAFF
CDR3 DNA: TGTGCCAGCAGTTACTCCCGGGACAGGGGGAGGAACACTGAAGCTTTCTTT

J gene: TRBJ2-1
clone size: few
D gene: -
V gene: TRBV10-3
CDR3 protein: CAISEGANEQFF
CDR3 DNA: TGTGCCATCAGTGAGGGGGCAAATGAGCAGTTCTTC

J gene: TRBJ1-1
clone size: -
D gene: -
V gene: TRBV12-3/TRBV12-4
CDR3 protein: CASSTPGVRQTVIGAFF
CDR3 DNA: TGTGCCAGCAGTACCCCCGGAGTTCGGCAAACGGTCATCGGAGCTTTCTTT